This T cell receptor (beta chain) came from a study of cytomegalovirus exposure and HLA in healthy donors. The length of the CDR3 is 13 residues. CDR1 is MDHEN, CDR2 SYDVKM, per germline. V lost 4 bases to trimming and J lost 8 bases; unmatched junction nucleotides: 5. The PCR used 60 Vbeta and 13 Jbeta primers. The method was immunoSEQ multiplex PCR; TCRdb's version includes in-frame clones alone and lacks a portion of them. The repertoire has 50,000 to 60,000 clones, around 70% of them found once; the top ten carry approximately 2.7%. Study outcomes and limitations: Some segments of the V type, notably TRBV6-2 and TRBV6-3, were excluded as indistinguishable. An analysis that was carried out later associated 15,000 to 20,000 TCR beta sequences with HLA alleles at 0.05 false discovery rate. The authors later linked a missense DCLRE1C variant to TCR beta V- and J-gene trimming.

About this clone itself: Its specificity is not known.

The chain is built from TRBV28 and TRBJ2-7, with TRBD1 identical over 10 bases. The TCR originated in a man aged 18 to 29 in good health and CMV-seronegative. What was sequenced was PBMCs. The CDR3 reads CASSSGQGLQQYF. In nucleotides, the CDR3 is TGTGCCAGCAGTTCGGGACAGGGGCTTCAGCAGTACTTC.